The clone carrying this T cell receptor beta chain came up a few times. The target antigen is unknown. This specimen belongs to a study of T cell repertoires in cytomegalovirus infection. Study-wide background: CMV epitopes in the study were HLA-C-restricted (recently identified) and HLA-B-restricted (well studied).

The CDR3 length is 12 residues. Germline V gives CDR1 SEHNR, CDR2 FQNEAQ (reference sequence). TCRdb re-called the reads through MiXCR, storing one row per CDR3 protein. The sample consists of fewer than 1,000,000 distinct CDR3 sequences, roughly 31% of them appearing once. Study results and limitations: Identification of carriers of CMV plus the relevant HLA was achieved through cumulative public TCR beta family frequency.

The V and J genes are TRBV7-9 and TRBJ1-2, with D maybe TRBD1 (6 bases). The receptor's source is a human donor in good health (CMV status not recorded). Some clones in this sample may be carry-over from other donors' samples. Specimen: cultured CD8+ T cells from PBMCs, collected from culture after CMV antigen stimulation. The DNA for the CDR3 is TGTGCTTGCGGCAGGGGTGACTATGGCTACACCTTC. It is translated as CACGRGDYGYTF.